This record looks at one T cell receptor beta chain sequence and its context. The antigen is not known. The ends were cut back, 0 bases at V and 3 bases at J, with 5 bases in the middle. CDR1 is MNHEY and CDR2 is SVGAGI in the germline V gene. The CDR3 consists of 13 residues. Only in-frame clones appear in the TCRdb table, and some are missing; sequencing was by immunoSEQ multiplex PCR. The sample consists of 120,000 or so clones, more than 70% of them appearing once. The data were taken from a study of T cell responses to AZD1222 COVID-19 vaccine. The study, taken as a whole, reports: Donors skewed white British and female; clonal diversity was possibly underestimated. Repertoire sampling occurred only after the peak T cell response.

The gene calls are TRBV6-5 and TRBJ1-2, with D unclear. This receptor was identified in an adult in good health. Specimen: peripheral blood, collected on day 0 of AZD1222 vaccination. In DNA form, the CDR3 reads TGTGCCAGCAGTTACTCCGGCTACTATGGCTACACCTTC. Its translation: CASSYSGYYGYTF.